The 24 T cell receptor beta chains listed next were all sequenced from one sample in a study of technical replicates of blood from a handful of donors. Here immunoSEQ multiplex PCR was the method, and the copy in TCRdb shows in-frame clones only, minus some. The sample yields under 70,000 clones, around nine tenths seen once. Input material: T cells isolated from PBMCs. Source of these receptors: a human donor in good health.

The rearrangement links TRBV5-6 to TRBJ2-3, with 9 positions matching TRBD2. V was clipped by 0 bases and J by 1 base; unmatched bases: 12. Germline V gives CDR1 SGHDT, CDR2 YYEEEE. This CDR3 region has 19 residues. The CDR3 nucleotides read TGTGCCAGCAGCTTGGCTTTTTGGCGGGAGGGCTCGGGCACAGATACGCAGTATTTT. It codes for CASSLAFWREGSGTDTQYF.

The chain uses TRBV7-3 and TRBJ2-5; maybe TRBD2 (6 bases). This CDR3 is 14 amino acids long. The germline V and J ends were trimmed by 5 bases and 4 bases, with 14 bases remaining between them. CDR1 is SGHTA, CDR2 FQGTGA, per germline. In nucleotides, the CDR3 is TGTGCCAGCAGCCCGGGACTCGAGGGAGAGACCCAGTACTTC. Translation: CASSPGLEGETQYF. Supplemented by reference TRBV7-3 and TRBJ2-5, the full variable domain reads GAGVSQTPSNKVTEKGKYVELRCDPISGHTALYWYRQSLGQGPEFLIYFQGTGAADDSGLPNDRFFAVRPEGSVSTLKIQRTERGDSAVYLCASSPGLEGETQYFGPGTRLLVL.

This CDR3 reads CASRRTGTGANEQFF. The CDR3 nucleotides read TGTGCCAGCAGGAGAACCGGGACAGGGGCGAATGAGCAGTTCTTC. The chain carries TRBV25-1 and TRBJ2-1; the match to TRBD1 covers 10 bases. With 6 bases clipped from V and 7 bases from J, the junction kept 9 bases outside the gene matches. The CDR3 has 15 residues. Per the germline V gene, CDR1 is MGHDK and CDR2 is SYGVNS. Combining the CDR3 with reference TRBV25-1 and TRBJ2-1 gives the whole variable domain EADIYQTPRYLVIGTGKKITLECSQTMGHDKMYWYQQDPGMELHLIHYSYGVNSTEKGDLSSESTVSRIRTEHFPLTLESARPSHTSQYLCASRRTGTGANEQFFGPGTRLTVL.

The V gene is TRBV6-5, the J gene TRBJ2-7, with 8 nucleotides matching TRBD2. J gave up 5 bases and V 8 bases, and 8 bases lay outside the gene matches. The CDR3 has 13 amino acids. Germline CDR1 reads MNHEY; CDR2 reads SVGAGI. In DNA, the CDR3 is TGTGCCAGCGCTCGTCGGGGGGGCGACGAGCAGTACTTC. This gives the protein CASARRGGDEQYF.

This clone has only one observation. The chain carries TRBV2 and TRBJ1-2, with D possibly TRBD1 on 5 matching bases. Germline loops: CDR1 SNHLY, CDR2 FYNNEI. The CDR3 length is 12 residues. V was pared by 6 bases and J by 6 bases, with 11 bases between. The CDR3 here is CASSRVVDGYTF. The CDR3 DNA sequence: TGTGCCAGCAGCAGGGTTGTGGATGGCTACACCTTC.

The chain is built from TRBV10-1 and TRBJ2-3; the match to TRBD2 covers 11 bases. Germline V gene data show CDR1 as WNHNN and CDR2 as SYGVQD (reference sequence). Trimming cost V 0 bases and J 0 bases; bases outside gene matches: 14. This CDR3 has 21 amino acids. CDR3 DNA sequence: TGCGCCAGCAGTGAGTCCGGACTAGCGGGCTCCGATGTAGCTAGCACAGATACGCAGTATTTT. Its translation: CASSESGLAGSDVASTDTQYF.

V gene TRBV6-5 combines with J gene TRBJ2-1; 7 positions agree with TRBD1. Germline CDR1 is MNHEY and CDR2 is SVGAGI. V trimming: 6 bases; J trimming: 4 bases; junction bases outside the gene matches: 3. The CDR3 is made up of 13 amino acids. The DNA of the CDR3 is TGTGCCAGCAGATTACAGGGGTACAATGAGCAGTTCTTC. Translated: CASRLQGYNEQFF.

This chain joins TRBV4-3 and TRBJ1-6; maybe TRBD1 (5 bases). This CDR3 has 15 amino acids. Germline V gives CDR1 LGHNA, CDR2 YSLEER. V lost 0 bases, J lost 5 bases, and 8 bases lay in between. The CDR3 bases are TGCGCCAGCAGCCAAGATGACAGTAATAATTCACCCCTCCACTTT. Translating it yields CASSQDDSNNSPLHF.

The chain carries TRBV5-4 and TRBJ2-6, with D perhaps TRBD2 (5 bases). This CDR3 has 16 residues. The germline V and J ends were trimmed by 0 bases and 2 bases, with 9 bases remaining between them. Germline lookup yields CDR1 SGHNT and CDR2 YYREEE (reference sequence). The CDR3 loop reads CASSLGRDPGANVLTF. DNA for the CDR3: TGTGCCAGCAGCTTGGGTCGGGATCCTGGGGCCAACGTCCTGACTTTC.

This chain links TRBV27 with TRBJ2-7; TRBD2 might be the D (6 bases). Germline CDR1 MNHEY, CDR2 SMNVEV (reference sequence). The germline V and J ends were trimmed by 5 bases and 3 bases, with 20 bases remaining between them. CDR3 length: 16 amino acids. The CDR3 loop is CASSPPRGKTVYEQYF. The CDR3 bases are TGTGCCAGCAGTCCCCCCCGGGGGAAGACCGTCTACGAGCAGTACTTC.

This rearrangement joins TRBV7-2 to TRBJ2-1; TRBD2 aligns across 12 bases. Germline V gene data show CDR1 as SGHTA and CDR2 as FQGNSA. Germline trimming cut 1 base from V and 7 bases from J; bases unmatched to any gene: 5. The CDR3 contains 16 residues. The CDR3 nucleotides read TGTGCCAGCAGCTTAGGGCTAGCGGGAGGGCATAATGAGCAGTTCTTC. It specifies CASSLGLAGGHNEQFF.

The genes are TRBV28 and TRBJ1-4; TRBD1 aligns across 7 bases. Unmatched junction bases numbered 10, after V lost 5 bases and J lost 7 bases. CDR1 and CDR2 from the germline V gene are MDHEN and SYDVKM. The length of the CDR3 is 15 residues. The CDR3 spells CASSPKDRVGEKLFF. CDR3 DNA sequence: TGTGCCAGCAGTCCAAAAGACAGGGTGGGTGAAAAACTGTTTTTT.

Concerning this clone itself: A read error may account for a junction end that differs from germline. CDR3: CASSPQGIQNYGYTF. CDR3 bases: TGTGCCAGCTCGCCACAGGGGATTCAAAACTATGGCTACACCTTC. This chain links TRBV18 with TRBJ1-2; TRBD1 matches at 7 bases. The CDR3 is made up of 15 amino acids. The germline CDR1 and CDR2 sequences are KGHSH and LQKENI.

The chain couples TRBV10-2 to TRBJ2-1; D possibly corresponds to TRBD2 (5 bases). V was trimmed by 7 bases and J by 2 bases, leaving 15 bases between them. The CDR3 is 15 residues long. The germline V gene has CDR1 WSHSY and CDR2 SAAADI. The CDR3 nucleotides read TGCGCCAGCATTGAACACGAGGAGGCCTACAATGAGCAGTTCTTC. This gives the protein CASIEHEEAYNEQFF.

The chain employs TRBV7-2 and TRBJ2-7, with D possibly TRBD1 on 5 matching bases. V lost 1 base and J lost 4, with 17 bases in between. CDR3 length equals 16 residues. Germline CDR1 SGHTA, CDR2 FQGNSA. CDR3 in DNA: TGTGCCAGCAGCTTAGGTTCGGTTGGGGCTTTTTACGAGCAGTACTTC. It is translated as CASSLGSVGAFYEQYF.

Only one count was recorded for this clone. The CDR3 reads CASSQEAPGDDSNQPQHF. In DNA form, the CDR3 reads TGCGCCAGCAGCCAAGAAGCCCCAGGGGATGATAGCAATCAGCCCCAGCATTTT. The gene calls are TRBV4-1 and TRBJ1-5; D is perhaps TRBD1 (6 bases). CDR1 is MGHRA and CDR2 is YSYEKL in the germline V gene. Trimming removed 0 bases at V and 0 bases at J, with 15 bases between. The CDR3 totals 18 residues.

The chain is built from TRBV27 and TRBJ1-1, with a weak D call TRBD1 (5 bases). The CDR3 is 14 amino acids. Trimming left V 4 bases short and J 0 bases short, with 9 bases between. CDR1 and CDR2 from the germline V gene are MNHEY and SMNVEV (reference sequence). CDR3 bases: TGTGCCAGCAGTTGGGGGGGGATGAACACTGAAGCTTTCTTT. It yields the protein CASSWGGMNTEAFF.

V and J are TRBV5-1 and TRBJ2-5; perhaps TRBD1 as D (6 bases). The germline CDR1 and CDR2 sequences are SGHRS and YFSETQ. V was pared by 2 bases and J by 1 base, with 9 bases between. The CDR3 is 14 residues long. The CDR3 coding sequence is TGCGCCAGCAGCTTACAGGGTACCCAAGAGACCCAGTACTTC. Translating gives CASSLQGTQETQYF.

The gene calls are TRBV11-3 and TRBJ2-1, with no clear D. The CDR3 is made up of 12 amino acids. Trimming shortened V by 5 bases and J by 9 bases, and 11 bases separated the two germline ends. Germline lookup yields CDR1 SGHNT and CDR2 YENEEA. The CDR3 region is CASSPRLSEQFF. The CDR3 DNA reads TGTGCCAGCAGCCCGCGGCTGTCTGAGCAGTTCTTC.

The chain carries TRBV19 and TRBJ1-5, with D possibly matching TRBD1 (6 bases). V shed 5 bases and J shed 3 bases, with 11 bases lying between them. CDR1 and CDR2 from the germline V gene are LNHDA and SQIVND (reference sequence). This CDR3 is 14 amino acids long. CDR3 residues: CASSAGENNQPQHF. The CDR3 nucleotides are TGTGCCAGTAGTGCAGGGGAGAACAATCAGCCCCAGCATTTT.

This rearrangement joins TRBV9 to TRBJ2-7; 10 nucleotides line up with TRBD1. Germline lookup yields CDR1 SGDLS and CDR2 YYNGEE. The CDR3 runs to 15 residues. The trim removed 3 bases at V and 4 bases at J, leaving 7 bases unmatched. CDR3 sequence (DNA): TGTGCCAGCAGCGGTGGGACAGGGGTTGGTTACGAGCAGTACTTC. Translation gives CASSGGTGVGYEQYF.

J is TRBJ1-1 and V is TRBV28, with 8 bases that match TRBD1. Germline CDR1 is MDHEN and CDR2 is SYDVKM. This CDR3 spans 16 amino acids. Trimming took 3 bases from V and 0 from J; bases not matched to a gene: 6. CDR3 protein: CASSFGQGAMNTEAFF. The CDR3 DNA follows: TGTGCCAGCAGTTTCGGGCAGGGGGCTATGAACACTGAAGCTTTCTTT.

This clone was seen a few times. The chain uses TRBV7-2 and TRBJ1-3; no definite D call. Trimming took 1 base from V and 0 from J, leaving 10 bases between them. Per germline, CDR1 SGHTA and CDR2 FQGNSA. The CDR3 runs to 16 residues. The CDR3 sequence is CASSLGTWSSGNTIYF. The DNA of the CDR3 is TGTGCCAGCAGCTTAGGGACTTGGAGCTCTGGAAACACCATATATTTT.

The chain joins TRBV6-5 to TRBJ2-7, with D unresolved. The germline V gene encodes CDR1 MNHEY and CDR2 SVGAGI. The CDR3 runs 11 residues. V was pared by 6 bases and J by 2 bases, with 5 bases between. CDR3 in DNA: TGTGCCAGCAGGGCAGCCTACGAGCAGTACTTC. Its translation is CASRAAYEQYF.